Listed below are T cell receptor beta chains from one sample, sequenced in a study of vaccination and CD4 T cells after COVID-19. Each CDR3 protein is one row after TCRdb ran MiXCR on the PCR reads. Here the sample spans 20,000 to 25,000 distinct CDR3 sequences, about 61% being singletons. Antigens for these TCRs are unknown. The material sequenced was CD4+ T cells from blood, cultured in vitro, taken after SARS-CoV-2 vaccination. The source of these receptors is a human donor who received a COVID-19 vaccine. Each CDR3 is given with its conserved first and last residue. The D gene is left open where the match is weak. Expanded clones are given a class, and other clones once, few, many or no size at all.

J gene: TRBJ2-1
V gene: TRBV6-1
clone size: NA
D gene: NA
CDR3 length: 16
CDR3 DNA: TGTGCCAGCAAAAAAGGGAGGCGCCCAGCCAACAATGAGCAGCTCTTC
CDR3 protein: CASKKGRRPANNEQLF

J gene: TRBJ2-3
V gene: TRBV20-1
clone size: NA
D gene: TRBD2
CDR3 length: 15
CDR3 DNA: TGCAGTGCTAGAGATCCGAGCGGGGGGTCAGATACGCAGTATTTT
CDR3 protein: CSARDPSGGSDTQYF

J gene: TRBJ1-2
V gene: TRBV7-8
clone size: NA
D gene: NA
CDR3 length: 13
CDR3 DNA: TGTGCCAGCAGCTTAACTCGGGGGAATGGCTACACCTTC
CDR3 protein: CASSLTRGNGYTF

J gene: TRBJ1-1
V gene: TRBV7-6
clone size: NA
D gene: NA
CDR3 length: 14
CDR3 DNA: TGTGCCAGCAGCTTGTTGTCCGGGGACACTGAAGCTTTCTTT
CDR3 protein: CASSLLSGDTEAFF

J gene: TRBJ2-2
V gene: TRBV24-1
clone size: NA
D gene: NA
CDR3 length: 17
CDR3 DNA: TGTGCCACCAGTGACCGGCTTAGGACAGAGAGCTCCGGGGAGCTGTTTTTT
CDR3 protein: CATSDRLRTESSGELFF

J gene: TRBJ1-5
V gene: TRBV20-1
clone size: NA
D gene: NA
CDR3 length: 15
CDR3 DNA: TGCAGTGCTAGAGGTTGGGGGGAGCGCAATCAGCCCCAGCATTTT
CDR3 protein: CSARGWGERNQPQHF

J gene: TRBJ2-5
V gene: TRBV24-1
clone size: NA
D gene: NA
CDR3 length: 16
CDR3 DNA: TGTGCCACCAGTGATGGCGGGGTAGGCCTAGCAGAGACCCAGTACTTC
CDR3 protein: CATSDGGVGLAETQYF

J gene: TRBJ1-5
V gene: TRBV19
clone size: NA
D gene: NA
CDR3 length: 14
CDR3 DNA: TGTGCCAGTAGTAAGGCGGCAGACAATCAGCCCCAGCATTTT
CDR3 protein: CASSKAADNQPQHF

J gene: TRBJ1-1
V gene: TRBV20-1
clone size: few
D gene: TRBD1
CDR3 length: 17
CDR3 DNA: TGCAGTGCATTACATCGGGACAGGGGTTTTATGAACACTGAAGCTTTCTTT
CDR3 protein: CSALHRDRGFMNTEAFF

J gene: TRBJ1-1
V gene: TRBV2
clone size: few
D gene: NA
CDR3 length: 15
CDR3 DNA: TGTGCCAGCAGTGCCATTATCCCCATGAACACTGAAGCTTTCTTT
CDR3 protein: CASSAIIPMNTEAFF

J gene: TRBJ2-4
V gene: TRBV7-9
clone size: NA
D gene: NA
CDR3 length: 14
CDR3 DNA: TGTGCCAGCAGCTTGCGGGTCTCCAAAAACATTCAGTACTTC
CDR3 protein: CASSLRVSKNIQYF

J gene: TRBJ1-5
V gene: TRBV7-2
clone size: NA
D gene: NA
CDR3 length: 15
CDR3 DNA: TGTGCCAGCAGCCCTAACAGGAATAGCAATCAGCCCCAGCATTTT
CDR3 protein: CASSPNRNSNQPQHF

J gene: TRBJ1-1
V gene: TRBV2
clone size: NA
D gene: TRBD1
CDR3 length: 13
CDR3 DNA: TGTGCCAGCAGATCGACAGGGACGGCTGAAGCTTTCTTT
CDR3 protein: CASRSTGTAEAFF

J gene: TRBJ1-2
V gene: TRBV27
clone size: once
D gene: NA
CDR3 length: 14
CDR3 DNA: TGTGCCAGCAGTCCCCGACGGCGGGTCCATGGCTACACCTTC
CDR3 protein: CASSPRRRVHGYTF

J gene: TRBJ2-7
V gene: TRBV30
clone size: NA
D gene: TRBD1
CDR3 length: 16
CDR3 DNA: TGTGCCTGTACAAGAACAGGGGGAGCCGACCCCTACGAGCAGTACTTC
CDR3 protein: CACTRTGGADPYEQYF

J gene: TRBJ2-6
V gene: TRBV24-1
clone size: NA
D gene: TRBD1
CDR3 length: 17
CDR3 DNA: TGTGCCACCAGTGACCCGGGACAGGGGAAAGGGGCCAACGTCCTGACTTTC
CDR3 protein: CATSDPGQGKGANVLTF

J gene: TRBJ2-5
V gene: TRBV27
clone size: NA
D gene: TRBD1
CDR3 length: 14
CDR3 DNA: TGTGCCAGCAGTCCAACCCACAGGGGCGGGACCCAGTACTTC
CDR3 protein: CASSPTHRGGTQYF

J gene: TRBJ1-2
V gene: TRBV2
clone size: NA
D gene: NA
CDR3 length: 12
CDR3 DNA: TGTGCCAGTGGGCGGGGTAACTATGGCTACACCTTC
CDR3 protein: CASGRGNYGYTF

J gene: TRBJ2-2
V gene: TRBV6-4
clone size: NA
D gene: NA
CDR3 length: 19
CDR3 DNA: TGTGCCAGCAGTGACCGACTGGCATTGGGGGTAGCGAACACCGGGGAGCTGTTTTTT
CDR3 protein: CASSDRLALGVANTGELFF

J gene: TRBJ1-1
V gene: TRBV2
clone size: few
D gene: TRBD1
CDR3 length: 13
CDR3 DNA: TGTGCCAGCAGTTCGGACAGGGATACTGAAGCTTTCTTT
CDR3 protein: CASSSDRDTEAFF

J gene: TRBJ1-4
V gene: TRBV24-1
clone size: NA
D gene: NA
CDR3 length: 15
CDR3 DNA: TGTGCCACCAGTGATGGTGGAGGGAAATACGAAAAACTGTTTTTT
CDR3 protein: CATSDGGGKYEKLFF

J gene: TRBJ1-2
V gene: TRBV2
clone size: NA
D gene: NA
CDR3 length: 12
CDR3 DNA: TGTGCCAGCAGTGACAGGGTAAAGGGCTACACCTTC
CDR3 protein: CASSDRVKGYTF

J gene: TRBJ1-2
V gene: TRBV19
clone size: NA
D gene: NA
CDR3 length: 10
CDR3 DNA: TGTGCCAGTGGGCTCTATGGCTACACCTTC
CDR3 protein: CASGLYGYTF

J gene: TRBJ2-2
V gene: TRBV7-2
clone size: NA
D gene: TRBD2
CDR3 length: 16
CDR3 DNA: TGTGCCAGCAGCCTTACTAGCGGGGGGGACACCGGGGAGCTGTTTTTT
CDR3 protein: CASSLTSGGDTGELFF

J gene: TRBJ1-1
V gene: TRBV27
clone size: once
D gene: TRBD1
CDR3 length: 16
CDR3 DNA: TGTGCCAGCAGTTTGGGATTCGGGACAGGGAACACTGAAGCTTTCTTT
CDR3 protein: CASSLGFGTGNTEAFF

J gene: TRBJ1-1
V gene: TRBV7-6
clone size: NA
D gene: NA
CDR3 length: 14
CDR3 DNA: TGTGCCAGCAGCTCCCAAAGGGGGAACACTGAAGCTTTCTTT
CDR3 protein: CASSSQRGNTEAFF

J gene: TRBJ2-1
V gene: TRBV12-3/TRBV12-4
clone size: few
D gene: NA
CDR3 length: 10
CDR3 DNA: TGTGCCAGCAGCCCATGGTTAGTTTTCTTC
CDR3 protein: CASSPWLVFF

J gene: TRBJ1-6
V gene: TRBV15
clone size: NA
D gene: NA
CDR3 length: 14
CDR3 DNA: TGTGCCACCAGCACAGGCATGACTAATTCACCCCTCCACTTT
CDR3 protein: CATSTGMTNSPLHF

J gene: TRBJ2-5
V gene: TRBV25-1
clone size: NA
D gene: TRBD1
CDR3 length: 14
CDR3 DNA: TGTGCCAGCAGTGCCGGGACAGGGTCAGAGACCCAGTACTTC
CDR3 protein: CASSAGTGSETQYF

J gene: TRBJ2-5
V gene: TRBV6-1
clone size: once
D gene: NA
CDR3 length: 13
CDR3 DNA: TGTGCCAGCAGCTCCACAGGTTCAGGGACCCAGTACTTC
CDR3 protein: CASSSTGSGTQYF

J gene: TRBJ2-2
V gene: TRBV25-1
clone size: NA
D gene: NA
CDR3 length: 17
CDR3 DNA: TGTGCCAGCAGTGAACTAGGCGGCAGAGCGAACACCGGGGAGCTGTTTTTT
CDR3 protein: CASSELGGRANTGELFF

J gene: TRBJ2-2
V gene: TRBV7-9
clone size: NA
D gene: TRBD1
CDR3 length: 15
CDR3 DNA: TGTGCCAGCAGCTACAGGGGTCTGAACACCGGGGAGCTGTTTTTT
CDR3 protein: CASSYRGLNTGELFF

J gene: TRBJ2-3
V gene: TRBV25-1
clone size: NA
D gene: NA
CDR3 length: 16
CDR3 DNA: TGTGCCAGCAGTGAACCTATCTCCCCAGACACAGATACGCAGTATTTT
CDR3 protein: CASSEPISPDTDTQYF

J gene: TRBJ1-3
V gene: TRBV2
clone size: NA
D gene: NA
CDR3 length: 12
CDR3 DNA: TGTGCCAGCAGTCTCTCTGGAAACACCATATATTTT
CDR3 protein: CASSLSGNTIYF

J gene: TRBJ2-2
V gene: TRBV6-1
clone size: NA
D gene: TRBD2
CDR3 length: 18
CDR3 DNA: TGTGCCAGCAGTGGTCAACCAAGCGGGGGGGCGCGAACCGGGGAGCTGTTTTTT
CDR3 protein: CASSGQPSGGARTGELFF

J gene: TRBJ1-3
V gene: TRBV7-9
clone size: NA
D gene: NA
CDR3 length: 14
CDR3 DNA: TGTGCCAGCAGCTTAACAGGGCCTGGAAACACCATATATTTT
CDR3 protein: CASSLTGPGNTIYF

J gene: TRBJ2-1
V gene: TRBV7-2
clone size: NA
D gene: TRBD2
CDR3 length: 15
CDR3 DNA: TGTGCCAGCAGCTTCAATCCGGGGGGGCTCGTTGAGCAGTTCTTC
CDR3 protein: CASSFNPGGLVEQFF

J gene: TRBJ1-4
V gene: TRBV15
clone size: NA
D gene: TRBD1
CDR3 length: 15
CDR3 DNA: TGTGCCACCAGCAGGGGACAGGAAAGGAATGAAAAACTGTTTTTT
CDR3 protein: CATSRGQERNEKLFF

J gene: TRBJ2-3
V gene: TRBV25-1
clone size: few
D gene: TRBD2
CDR3 length: 15
CDR3 DNA: TGTGCCAGCAGTTTCACGGGGGGGCAAACAGATACGCAGTATTTT
CDR3 protein: CASSFTGGQTDTQYF

J gene: TRBJ2-1
V gene: TRBV19
clone size: NA
D gene: NA
CDR3 length: 14
CDR3 DNA: TGTGCCAGTAGTATCCTACTAGATGGCGGTGAGCAGTTCTTC
CDR3 protein: CASSILLDGGEQFF

J gene: TRBJ1-5
V gene: TRBV5-1
clone size: NA
D gene: TRBD1
CDR3 length: 15
CDR3 DNA: TGCGCCAGCAGCTTGGAAGGGGGCCACAATCAGCCCCAGCATTTT
CDR3 protein: CASSLEGGHNQPQHF

J gene: TRBJ1-5
V gene: TRBV20-1
clone size: NA
D gene: NA
CDR3 length: 14
CDR3 DNA: TGCAGTGCCAAGGCGGGACGGCGAGATCAGCCCCAGCATTTT
CDR3 protein: CSAKAGRRDQPQHF

J gene: TRBJ1-6
V gene: TRBV2
clone size: NA
D gene: TRBD1
CDR3 length: 14
CDR3 DNA: TGTGCCAGCAGTTGGACAGGAGATAATTCACCCCTCCACTTT
CDR3 protein: CASSWTGDNSPLHF

J gene: TRBJ2-3
V gene: TRBV5-1
clone size: NA
D gene: NA
CDR3 length: 14
CDR3 DNA: TGCGCCAGCAGCTTGAATACACGCACAGATACGCAGTATTTT
CDR3 protein: CASSLNTRTDTQYF

J gene: TRBJ1-3
V gene: TRBV24-1
clone size: NA
D gene: TRBD1
CDR3 length: 16
CDR3 DNA: TGTGCCACCAGTGACCCGGGACAGGGGGCTGGAAACACCATATATTTT
CDR3 protein: CATSDPGQGAGNTIYF

J gene: TRBJ1-6
V gene: TRBV14
clone size: once
D gene: NA
CDR3 length: 13
CDR3 DNA: TGTGCCAGCAGCCAAGTTCCAGGTTCACCCCTCCACTTT
CDR3 protein: CASSQVPGSPLHF

J gene: TRBJ1-2
V gene: TRBV5-4
clone size: NA
D gene: NA
CDR3 length: 15
CDR3 DNA: TGTGCCAGCAGCCTCACTCGGGGCACGTTAAGTGGCTACACCTTC
CDR3 protein: CASSLTRGTLSGYTF

J gene: TRBJ2-7
V gene: TRBV20-1
clone size: NA
D gene: NA
CDR3 length: 14
CDR3 DNA: TGCAGTGCTAGAGATCAAGGGGTGACCTACGAGCAGTACTTC
CDR3 protein: CSARDQGVTYEQYF

J gene: TRBJ1-3
V gene: TRBV6-1
clone size: NA
D gene: NA
CDR3 length: 14
CDR3 DNA: TGTGCCAGCAGTCTGGGACTCTCTGGAAACACCATATATTTT
CDR3 protein: CASSLGLSGNTIYF

J gene: TRBJ2-7
V gene: TRBV20-1
clone size: NA
D gene: TRBD1
CDR3 length: 14
CDR3 DNA: TGCAGTGCCGATCCGGGACAGGGGCCCTACGAGCAGTACTTC
CDR3 protein: CSADPGQGPYEQYF

J gene: TRBJ2-5
V gene: TRBV30
clone size: NA
D gene: TRBD1
CDR3 length: 12
CDR3 DNA: TGTGCCTGGAGTGGACAGGGAGAGACCCAGTACTTC
CDR3 protein: CAWSGQGETQYF

J gene: TRBJ2-3
V gene: TRBV29-1
clone size: NA
D gene: NA
CDR3 length: 12
CDR3 DNA: TGCAGCGTTGGGTGGACCGGACATACGCAGTATTTT
CDR3 protein: CSVGWTGHTQYF

J gene: TRBJ1-6
V gene: TRBV30
clone size: few
D gene: NA
CDR3 length: 13
CDR3 DNA: TGTGCCTGGAGAGATGTGGGTCTGGCAGCCCTCCACTTT
CDR3 protein: CAWRDVGLAALHF

J gene: TRBJ1-6
V gene: TRBV15
clone size: few
D gene: NA
CDR3 length: 14
CDR3 DNA: TGTGCCACCAGCAGAGATCCCGGGAATTCACCCCTCCACTTT
CDR3 protein: CATSRDPGNSPLHF

J gene: TRBJ1-2
V gene: TRBV30
clone size: NA
D gene: TRBD1
CDR3 length: 14
CDR3 DNA: TGTGCCTGGACCCCACCCGGGACAGCCTATGGCTACACCTTC
CDR3 protein: CAWTPPGTAYGYTF